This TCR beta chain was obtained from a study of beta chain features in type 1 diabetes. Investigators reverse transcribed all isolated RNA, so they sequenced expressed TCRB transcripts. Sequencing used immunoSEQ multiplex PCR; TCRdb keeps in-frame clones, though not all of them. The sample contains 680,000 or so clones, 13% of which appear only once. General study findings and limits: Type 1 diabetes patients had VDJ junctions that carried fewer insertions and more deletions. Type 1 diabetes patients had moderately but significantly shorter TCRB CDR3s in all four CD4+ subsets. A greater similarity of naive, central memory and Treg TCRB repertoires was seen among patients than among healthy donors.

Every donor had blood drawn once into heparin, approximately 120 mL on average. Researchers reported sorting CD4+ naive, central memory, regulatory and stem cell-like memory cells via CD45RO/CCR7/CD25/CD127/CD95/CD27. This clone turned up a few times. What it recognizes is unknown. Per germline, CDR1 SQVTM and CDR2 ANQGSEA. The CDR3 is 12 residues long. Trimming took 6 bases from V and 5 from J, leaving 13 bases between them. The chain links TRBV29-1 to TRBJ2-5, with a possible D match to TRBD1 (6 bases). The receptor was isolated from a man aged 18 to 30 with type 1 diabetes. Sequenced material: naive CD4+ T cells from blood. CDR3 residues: CSVLQGPETQYF. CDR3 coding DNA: TGCAGCGTCCTACAGGGTCCCGAGACCCAGTACTTC.